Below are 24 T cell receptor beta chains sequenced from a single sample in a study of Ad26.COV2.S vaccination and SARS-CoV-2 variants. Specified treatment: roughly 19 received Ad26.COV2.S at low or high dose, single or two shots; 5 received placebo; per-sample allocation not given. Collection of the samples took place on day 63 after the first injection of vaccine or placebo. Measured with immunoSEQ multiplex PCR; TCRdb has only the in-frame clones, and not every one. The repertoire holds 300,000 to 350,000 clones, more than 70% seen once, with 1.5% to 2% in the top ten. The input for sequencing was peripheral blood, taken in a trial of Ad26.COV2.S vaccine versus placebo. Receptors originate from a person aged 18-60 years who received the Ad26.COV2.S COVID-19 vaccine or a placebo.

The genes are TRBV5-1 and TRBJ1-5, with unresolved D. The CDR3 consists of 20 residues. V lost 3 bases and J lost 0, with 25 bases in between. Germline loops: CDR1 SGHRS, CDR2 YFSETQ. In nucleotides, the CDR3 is TGCGCCAGCAGCTGCCTCCCTCGGGTAGGCATTGAATATAGCAATCAGCCCCAGCATTTT. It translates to CASSCLPRVGIEYSNQPQHF.

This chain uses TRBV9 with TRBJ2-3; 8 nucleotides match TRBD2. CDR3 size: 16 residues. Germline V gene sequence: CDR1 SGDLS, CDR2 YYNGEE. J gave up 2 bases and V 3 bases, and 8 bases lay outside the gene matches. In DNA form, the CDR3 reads TGTGCCAGCAGCGGCCCGGGGGGGTCTTACACAGATACGCAGTATTTT. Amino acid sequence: CASSGPGGSYTDTQYF.

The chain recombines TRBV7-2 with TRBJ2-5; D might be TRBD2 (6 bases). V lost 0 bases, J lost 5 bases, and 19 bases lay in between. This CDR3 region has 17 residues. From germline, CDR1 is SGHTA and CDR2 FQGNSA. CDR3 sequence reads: CASSLARFGLSGETQYF. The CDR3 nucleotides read TGTGCCAGCAGCTTAGCTCGGTTTGGCCTCAGCGGGGAGACCCAGTACTTC.

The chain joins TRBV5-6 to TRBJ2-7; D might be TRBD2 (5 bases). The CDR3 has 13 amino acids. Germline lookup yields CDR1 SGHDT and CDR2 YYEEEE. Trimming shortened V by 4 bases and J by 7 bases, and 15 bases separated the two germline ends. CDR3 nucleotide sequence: TGTGCCAGCAGCCGTCTGGGCGGCGGGGAGCAGTACTTC. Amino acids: CASSRLGGGEQYF.

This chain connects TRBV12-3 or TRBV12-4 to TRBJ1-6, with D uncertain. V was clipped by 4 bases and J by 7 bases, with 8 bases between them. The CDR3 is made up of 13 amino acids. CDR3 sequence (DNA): TGTGCCAGCAGTTCTATGGGGAATTCACCCCTCCACTTT. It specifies CASSSMGNSPLHF.

CDR3 loop: CASSLARSPYNEQFF. CDR3 in DNA: TGCGCCAGCAGCTTGGCCCGCAGTCCCTACAATGAGCAGTTCTTC. This sequence joins TRBV5-1 and TRBJ2-1; no firm D call. With 0 bases removed from V and 2 bases from J, the gap between germline ends came to 9 bases. This CDR3 has 15 amino acids. The germline V gene has CDR1 SGHRS and CDR2 YFSETQ.

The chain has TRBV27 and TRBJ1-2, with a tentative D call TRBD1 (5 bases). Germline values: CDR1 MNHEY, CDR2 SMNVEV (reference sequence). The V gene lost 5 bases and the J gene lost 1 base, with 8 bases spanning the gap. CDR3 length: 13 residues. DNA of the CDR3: TGTGCCAGCAGTCCACAGGTTAACTATGGCTACACCTTC. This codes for CASSPQVNYGYTF.

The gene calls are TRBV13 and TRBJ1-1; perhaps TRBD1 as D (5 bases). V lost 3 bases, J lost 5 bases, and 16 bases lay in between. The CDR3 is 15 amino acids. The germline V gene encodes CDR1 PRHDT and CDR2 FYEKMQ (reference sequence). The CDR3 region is CASSLGRGGKTEAFF. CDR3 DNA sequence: TGTGCCAGCAGCTTGGGGCGCGGGGGTAAAACTGAAGCTTTCTTT.

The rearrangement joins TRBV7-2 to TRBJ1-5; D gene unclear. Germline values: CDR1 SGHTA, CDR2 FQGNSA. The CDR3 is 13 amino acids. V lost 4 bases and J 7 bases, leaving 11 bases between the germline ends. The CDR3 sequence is CASSYSVNQPQHF. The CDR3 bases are TGTGCCAGCAGCTATTCAGTCAACCAGCCCCAGCATTTT.

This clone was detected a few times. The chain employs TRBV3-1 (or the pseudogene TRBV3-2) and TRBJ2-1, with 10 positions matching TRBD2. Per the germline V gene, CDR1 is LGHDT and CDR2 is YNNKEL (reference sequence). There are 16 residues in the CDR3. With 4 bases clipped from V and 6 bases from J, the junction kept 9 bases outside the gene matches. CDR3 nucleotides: TGTGCCAGCAGCCCACCGGGACTAGCGTCTCTCAATGAGCAGTTCTTC. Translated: CASSPPGLASLNEQFF.

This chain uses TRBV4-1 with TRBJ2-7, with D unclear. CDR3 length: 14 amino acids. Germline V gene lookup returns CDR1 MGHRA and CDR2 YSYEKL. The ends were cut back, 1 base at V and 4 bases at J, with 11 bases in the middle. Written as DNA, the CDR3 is TGCGCCAGCAGCCAAGGACTCATCGGGTACGAGCAGTACTTC. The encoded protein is CASSQGLIGYEQYF.

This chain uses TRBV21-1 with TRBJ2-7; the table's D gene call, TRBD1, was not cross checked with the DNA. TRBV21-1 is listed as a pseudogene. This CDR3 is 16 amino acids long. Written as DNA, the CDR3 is TGTGCCAGCAGCAAAAGCTCGGACAGGGGGAGGTACGAGCAGTACTTC. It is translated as CASSKSSDRGRYEQYF.

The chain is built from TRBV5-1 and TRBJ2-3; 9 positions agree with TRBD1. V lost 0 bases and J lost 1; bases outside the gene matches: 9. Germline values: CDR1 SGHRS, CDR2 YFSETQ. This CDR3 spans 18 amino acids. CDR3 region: CASSLARDRVEGTDTQYF. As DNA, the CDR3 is TGCGCCAGCAGCTTGGCAAGGGACAGGGTGGAGGGCACAGATACGCAGTATTTT.

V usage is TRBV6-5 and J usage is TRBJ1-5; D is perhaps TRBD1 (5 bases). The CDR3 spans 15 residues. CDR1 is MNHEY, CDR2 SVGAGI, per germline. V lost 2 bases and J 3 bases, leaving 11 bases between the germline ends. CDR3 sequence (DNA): TGTGCCAGCAGTTACCGGAGAGGGGACAATCAGCCCCAGCATTTT. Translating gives CASSYRRGDNQPQHF.

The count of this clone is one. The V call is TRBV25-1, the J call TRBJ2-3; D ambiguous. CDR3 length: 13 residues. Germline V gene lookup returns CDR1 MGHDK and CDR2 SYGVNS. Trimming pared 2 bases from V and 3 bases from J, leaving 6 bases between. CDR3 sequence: CASSEPFTDTQYF. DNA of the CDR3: TGTGCCAGCAGTGAACCCTTTACAGATACGCAGTATTTT.

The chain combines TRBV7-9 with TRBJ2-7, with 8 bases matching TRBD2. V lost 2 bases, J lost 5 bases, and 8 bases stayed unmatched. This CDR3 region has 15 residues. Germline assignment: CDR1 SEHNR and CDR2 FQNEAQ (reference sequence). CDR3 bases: TGTGCCAGCAGCTTATGGGCGGGGGGCTTCCACGAGCAGTACTTC. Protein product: CASSLWAGGFHEQYF.

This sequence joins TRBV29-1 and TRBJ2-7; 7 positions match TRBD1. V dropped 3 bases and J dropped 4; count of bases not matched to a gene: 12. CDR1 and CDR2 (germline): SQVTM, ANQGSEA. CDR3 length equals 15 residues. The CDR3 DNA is TGCAGCGTTGACCCCTACAGGGGACAACCATACGAGCAGTACTTC. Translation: CSVDPYRGQPYEQYF.

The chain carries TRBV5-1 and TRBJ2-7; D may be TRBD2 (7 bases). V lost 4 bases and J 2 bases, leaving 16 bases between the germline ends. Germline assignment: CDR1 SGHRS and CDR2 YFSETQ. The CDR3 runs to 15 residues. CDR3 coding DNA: TGCGCCAGCAGCCAGGACGCCGGGGGGCCCTACGAGCAGTACTTC. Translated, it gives CASSQDAGGPYEQYF.

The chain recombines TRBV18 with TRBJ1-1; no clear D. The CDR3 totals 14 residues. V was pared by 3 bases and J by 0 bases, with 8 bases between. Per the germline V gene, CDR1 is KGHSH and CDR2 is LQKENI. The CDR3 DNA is TGTGCCAGCTCACCTATATCAATGAACACTGAAGCTTTCTTT. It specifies CASSPISMNTEAFF.

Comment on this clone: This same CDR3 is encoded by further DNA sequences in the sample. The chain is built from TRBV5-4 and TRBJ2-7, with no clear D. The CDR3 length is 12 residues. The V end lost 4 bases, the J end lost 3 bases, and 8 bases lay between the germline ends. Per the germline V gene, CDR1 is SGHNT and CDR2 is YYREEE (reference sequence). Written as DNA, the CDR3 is TGTGCCAGCAGCCTGTTCGGCTACGAGCAGTACTTC. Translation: CASSLFGYEQYF. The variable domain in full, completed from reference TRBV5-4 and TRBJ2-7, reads ETGVTQSPTHLIKTRGQQVTLRCSSQSGHNTVSWYQQALGQGPQFIFQYYREEENGRGNFPPRFSGLQFPNYSSELNVNALELDDSALYLCASSLFGYEQYFGPGTRLTVT.

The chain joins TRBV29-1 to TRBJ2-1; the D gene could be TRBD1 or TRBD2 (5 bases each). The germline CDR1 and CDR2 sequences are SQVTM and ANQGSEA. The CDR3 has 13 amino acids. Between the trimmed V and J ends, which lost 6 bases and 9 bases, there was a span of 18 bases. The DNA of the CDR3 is TGCAGCGTAGCGGTTGGCGGTCAGGGTGAGCAGTTCTTC. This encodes CSVAVGGQGEQFF.

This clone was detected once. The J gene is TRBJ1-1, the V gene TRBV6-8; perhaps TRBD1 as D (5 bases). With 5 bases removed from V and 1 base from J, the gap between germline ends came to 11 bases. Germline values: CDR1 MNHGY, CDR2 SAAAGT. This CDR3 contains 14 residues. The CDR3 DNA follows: TGTGCCAGCAGTAAGTGGAGGGGGAACACTGAAGCTTTCTTT. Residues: CASSKWRGNTEAFF.

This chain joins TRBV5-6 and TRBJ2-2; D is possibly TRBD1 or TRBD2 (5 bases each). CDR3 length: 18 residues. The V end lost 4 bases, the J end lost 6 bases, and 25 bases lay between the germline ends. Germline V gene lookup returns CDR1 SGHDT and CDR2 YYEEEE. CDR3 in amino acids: CASSRPGPSVIDPGELFF. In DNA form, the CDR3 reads TGTGCCAGCAGCCGACCGGGACCTTCGGTTATCGATCCCGGGGAGCTGTTTTTT.

The CDR3 DNA is TGTGCCAGCAGCTTAGTCCTCGCCAGGGGAGCTTTCTTT. This translates into CASSLVLARGAFF. This chain uses TRBV7-2 with TRBJ1-1; the D gene is possibly TRBD1 (6 bases). Germline-derived CDR1 and CDR2 are SGHTA and FQGNSA. Trimming took 1 base from V and 10 from J, leaving 13 bases between them. This CDR3 comprises 13 residues.